This TCR beta chain is from a study of blood T cell repertoires in COVID-19. For the study at large: Donors in the United States, Italy and Spain gave samples during acute or convalescent COVID-19. The cDNA or gDNA used as material had been derived from T cells, B-cell-depleted T cells, or PBMCs.

The CDR3 runs to 11 residues. Trimming removed 3 bases at V and 10 bases at J, with 7 bases between. Germline CDR1 reads SGHVS; CDR2 reads FNYEAQ. Authors' analysis steps: Scientists estimated how many nucleated cells there were by amplifying reference gene primers. Profiled with immunoSEQ multiplex PCR; TCRdb holds only in-frame clones, not every one. V and J calls and clone size are given by that table; D and trimming were obtained from the DNA. This sample has under 250,000 clones, with over 65% found just once. The chain is built from TRBV7-6 and TRBJ2-1; D is unresolved. Sequenced: peripheral blood. This clonotype originated in a woman aged 70-85 years with active or convalescent COVID-19. CDR3 sequence (DNA): TGTGCCAGCAGCTTTGGTAGCGAGCAGTTCTTC. It translates to CASSFGSEQFF.